Included here is one T cell receptor beta chain sequence, with context. The target antigen is unknown. These data belong to a study of circulating and synovial CD4+ cells in juvenile arthritis. Overall study results and limits: Diversity here was lower than in bulk blood CD4 cells. Traditional Vbeta family usage analysis missed the pathogenic-like versus bulk difference.

Germline CDR1 reads LNHDA; CDR2 reads SQIVND (reference sequence). This CDR3 has 16 amino acids. Losses at the gene ends were 5 bases for V and 6 bases for J; bases not matched to a gene: 5. Repertoires were generated with immunoSEQ multiplex PCR, while TCRdb's copy carries only in-frame clones and drops some. The sample records over 30,000 clones, about 96% being singletons. Sequenced samples came from active juvenile idiopathic arthritis patients. The specimen was CD4+ T cells from blood. V is TRBV19 and J is TRBJ2-1; 15 bases line up with TRBD2. The TCR originated in a human donor with juvenile idiopathic arthritis. DNA for the CDR3: TGTGCCAGTAGTTCCGGACTAGCGGGAGGGGTCAATGAGCAGTTCTTC. Amino acid sequence: CASSSGLAGGVNEQFF.